Many counts were recorded for the clone carrying this T cell receptor (beta chain). Antigen: not known. The data were taken from a study of early T cells in non-severe SARS-CoV-2 infection. TCRdb fed the 5' RACE reads into MiXCR, producing one record per CDR3 protein. The sample lists more than 80,000 distinct CDR3 sequences, around 17% occurring once. The CDR3 covers 15 residues. The J segment lost 3 bases and the V segment lost 5 bases, leaving 6 bases of the junction unmatched. The germline CDR1 and CDR2 sequences are MNHEY and SMNVEV (reference sequence). Notes on the study in general: The matching step, a VDJdb search, favored anti-spike CD8 responses and missed private and CD4 specificities.

The clonotype originates from an adult who was a healthcare worker with PCR-confirmed SARS-CoV-2 infection or an uninfected control (not recorded which). The chain links TRBV27 to TRBJ2-3; 9 nucleotides match TRBD2. The sequencing input was whole blood. CDR3 sequence: CASSPWTSVTDTQYF. The CDR3 DNA follows: TGTGCCAGCAGTCCCTGGACTAGCGTAACAGATACGCAGTATTTT.